Listed here are 9 T cell receptor beta chains from one sample, sequenced in a study of T cell responses to AZD1222 COVID-19 vaccine. Libraries were prepared by immunoSEQ multiplex PCR; TCRdb keeps only in-frame clonotypes and omits some of them. There are 150,000 to 180,000 clones in the sample; about 90% occur only once, and 5.5% to 6% lies in the top ten. The sample in question was peripheral blood, obtained on day 0 of MenACWY control vaccination. These receptors came from an adult in good health.

The rearrangement joins TRBV7-9 to TRBJ2-5, with TRBD2 identical over 8 bases. Germline V gene sequence: CDR1 SEHNR, CDR2 FQNEAQ (reference sequence). This CDR3 region has 15 residues. V was pared by 7 bases and J by 5 bases, with 12 bases of the junction left unmatched. The CDR3 DNA reads as TGTGCCAGCAACCTGCTCGCTAGCGGGCCGGAGACCCAGTACTTC. It encodes CASNLLASGPETQYF.

V and J are TRBV9 and TRBJ1-4; D not resolved. V was trimmed by 3 bases and J by 6 bases, leaving 18 bases between them. This CDR3 contains 16 residues. Per germline, CDR1 SGDLS and CDR2 YYNGEE. CDR3 sequence (DNA): TGTGCCAGCAGCGCAAGGGCGGGGAGTCGGCATGAAAAACTGTTTTTT. It codes for CASSARAGSRHEKLFF.

The chain couples TRBV7-9 to TRBJ2-2; 12 nucleotides agree with TRBD2. The germline V gene encodes CDR1 SEHNR and CDR2 FQNEAQ (reference sequence). The CDR3 loop spans 18 amino acids. V lost 3 bases and J lost 5; bases outside the gene matches: 10. The CDR3 region has the DNA TGTGCCAGCAGCTTCCGTTTCCTTACTAGCGGGGGGACCGGGGAGCTGTTTTTT. Its protein is CASSFRFLTSGGTGELFF.

CDR3 DNA sequence: TGTGCCAGCAGTGAATCGGATAGCGGGAGCACAGATACGCAGTATTTT. As protein: CASSESDSGSTDTQYF. The rearrangement joins TRBV2 to TRBJ2-3; 7 nucleotides align to TRBD2. J was trimmed by 0 bases and V by 2 bases; bases with no gene match: 5. Germline CDR1 reads SNHLY; CDR2 reads FYNNEI. CDR3 length: 16 amino acids.

The chain combines TRBV30 with TRBJ1-4, with 7 bases fitting TRBD1. The V and J ends lost 2 bases and 4 bases, in that order; junction bases with no gene match: 7. The CDR3 runs 15 residues. The germline gives CDR1 GTSNPN, CDR2 SVGIG (reference sequence). CDR3 nucleotide sequence: TGTGCCTGGAGTCGCGACAGGGTCCTTAATGAAAAACTGTTTTTT. This encodes CAWSRDRVLNEKLFF. Combining the CDR3 with reference TRBV30 and TRBJ1-4 gives the whole variable domain SQTIHQWPATLVQPVGSPLSLECTVEGTSNPNLYWYRQAAGRGLQLLFYSVGIGQISSEVPQNLSASRPQDRQFILSSKKLLLSDSGFYLCAWSRDRVLNEKLFFGSGTQLSVL.

V usage is TRBV7-6 and J usage is TRBJ2-5; 12 bases match TRBD1. J lost 5 bases, V lost 4 bases, and 11 bases had no gene match. Looked up from germline, CDR1 is SGHVS and CDR2 is FNYEAQ. This CDR3 region has 17 residues. CDR3 loop: CASSSLGTGGFQETQYF. The CDR3 DNA reads as TGTGCCAGCAGCTCCCTCGGGACAGGGGGCTTCCAGGAGACCCAGTACTTC.

The chain has TRBV5-5 and TRBJ2-5; 8 positions match TRBD1. Germline trimming cut 5 bases from V and 5 bases from J; bases unmatched to any gene: 8. The length of the CDR3 is 14 residues. Germline loops: CDR1 SGHKS, CDR2 YYEKEE (reference sequence). In DNA, the CDR3 is TGTGCCAGCAGGACGGGACAGGTTGAGGAGACCCAGTACTTC. This sequence encodes CASRTGQVEETQYF.

The chain links TRBV5-6 to TRBJ1-2; D ambiguous. CDR3 size: 14 residues. With 6 bases removed from V and 1 base from J, the gap between germline ends came to 13 bases. The V gene's germline CDR1 is SGHDT and CDR2 YYEEEE. CDR3 protein: CASKGGGRNYGYTF. CDR3 DNA: TGTGCCAGCAAAGGCGGAGGCCGTAACTATGGCTACACCTTC. Looking up the rest from reference TRBV5-6 and TRBJ1-2 gives the full variable domain: DAGVTQSPTHLIKTRGQQVTLRCSPKSGHDTVSWYQQALGQGPQFIFQYYEEEERQRGNFPDRFSGHQFPNYSSELNVNALLLGDSALYLCASKGGGRNYGYTFGSGTRLTVV.

J is TRBJ2-5 and V is TRBV5-1, with 7 nucleotides matching TRBD2. From germline, CDR1 is SGHRS and CDR2 YFSETQ. CDR3 size: 14 residues. Unmatched junction bases numbered 7, after V lost 4 bases and J lost 4 bases. Written as DNA, the CDR3 is TGCGCCAGCAGCACGGGGGGAGTCAGAGAGACCCAGTACTTC. Protein: CASSTGGVRETQYF.